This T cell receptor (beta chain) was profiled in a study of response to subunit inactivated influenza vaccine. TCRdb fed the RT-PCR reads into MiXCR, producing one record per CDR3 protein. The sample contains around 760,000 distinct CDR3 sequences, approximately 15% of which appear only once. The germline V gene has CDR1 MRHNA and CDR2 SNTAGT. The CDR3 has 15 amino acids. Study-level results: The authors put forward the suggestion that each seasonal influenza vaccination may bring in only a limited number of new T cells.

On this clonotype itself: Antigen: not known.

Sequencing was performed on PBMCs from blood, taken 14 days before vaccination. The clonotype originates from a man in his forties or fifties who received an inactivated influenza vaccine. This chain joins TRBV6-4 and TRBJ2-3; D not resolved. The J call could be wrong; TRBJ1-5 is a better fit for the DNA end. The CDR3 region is CATRPSGNPTDTQHF. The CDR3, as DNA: TGTGCCACCCGACCGAGCGGAAACCCCACAGATACGCAGCATTTT.